This TCR beta chain emerged from a study of CD8 T cells in Susac syndrome. Reverse transcription of 0.5 to 1 ug RNA was performed with random hexamers. TCRdb recomputed calls from the immunoSEQ multiplex PCR reads with MiXCR, one row per CDR3 protein. The table has more than 65,000 distinct CDR3 sequences, over 90% seen once. The TEMRA cells underwent FACS enrichment, while the CD8+ and CD4+ T cells underwent negative isolation. Germline V gene data show CDR1 as SGHDT and CDR2 as YYEEEE. Trimming pared 4 bases from V and 10 bases from J, leaving 17 bases between. CDR3 length equals 13 residues. This receptor was taken from a human donor in good health. The chain recombines TRBV5-6 with TRBJ1-2; perhaps TRBD1 as D (6 bases). The sample consisted of CD8+ T cells from PBMCs. The CDR3 nucleotides read TGTGCCAGCAGCGCAAGGGGGGGTTTGTACTACACCTTC. This gives the protein CASSARGGLYYTF.